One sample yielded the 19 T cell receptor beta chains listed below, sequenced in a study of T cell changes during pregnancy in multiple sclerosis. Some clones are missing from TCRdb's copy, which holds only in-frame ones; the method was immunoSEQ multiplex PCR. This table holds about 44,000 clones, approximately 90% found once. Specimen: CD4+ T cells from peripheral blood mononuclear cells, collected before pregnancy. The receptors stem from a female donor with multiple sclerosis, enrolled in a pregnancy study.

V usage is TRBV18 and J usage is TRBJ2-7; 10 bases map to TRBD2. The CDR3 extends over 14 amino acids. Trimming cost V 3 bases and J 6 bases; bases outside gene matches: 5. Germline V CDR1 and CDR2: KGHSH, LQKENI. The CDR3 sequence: CASSPRTSGPEQYF. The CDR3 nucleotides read TGTGCCAGCTCACCTCGGACTAGCGGCCCCGAGCAGTACTTC.

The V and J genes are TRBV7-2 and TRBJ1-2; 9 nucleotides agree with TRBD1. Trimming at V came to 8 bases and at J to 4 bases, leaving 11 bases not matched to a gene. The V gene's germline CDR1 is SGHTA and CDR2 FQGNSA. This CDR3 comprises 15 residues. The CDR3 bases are TGTGCCAGCGGAAGTCCCGGGACAGGGTTCTATGGCTACACCTTC. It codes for CASGSPGTGFYGYTF.

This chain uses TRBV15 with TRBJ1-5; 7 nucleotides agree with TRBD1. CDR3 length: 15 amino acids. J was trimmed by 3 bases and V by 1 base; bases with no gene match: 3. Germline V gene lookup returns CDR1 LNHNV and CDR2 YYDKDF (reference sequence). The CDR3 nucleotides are TGTGCCACCAGCAGAGGACAGGGTAACAATCAGCCCCAGCATTTT. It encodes CATSRGQGNNQPQHF.

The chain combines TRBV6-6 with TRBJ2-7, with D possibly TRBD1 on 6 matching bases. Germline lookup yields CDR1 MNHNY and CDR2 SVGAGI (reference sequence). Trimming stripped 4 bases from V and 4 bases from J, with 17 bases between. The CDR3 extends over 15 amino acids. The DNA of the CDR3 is TGTGCCAGCAGTTTCACCGGGACACCGACGTACGAGCAGTACTTC. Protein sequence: CASSFTGTPTYEQYF.

CDR3 DNA: TGTGCTAGTGGTCCTTTCGGGGTGGGATCACCCCTCCACTTT. It specifies CASGPFGVGSPLHF. The J gene is TRBJ1-6, the V gene TRBV12-5; D is unresolved. The CDR3 sequence is 14 residues long. Germline V gives CDR1 LGHNT, CDR2 FRNRAP. V was clipped by 5 bases and J by 10 bases, with 15 bases between them.

In DNA, the CDR3 is TGTGCCAGCAGCTACACGAGCAATCAGCCCCAGCATTTT. This sequence encodes CASSYTSNQPQHF. The chain uses TRBV7-9 and TRBJ1-5; D remains ambiguous. The CDR3 loop spans 13 amino acids. Germline assignment: CDR1 SEHNR and CDR2 FQNEAQ (reference sequence). V was clipped by 4 bases and J by 1 base, with 5 bases between them.

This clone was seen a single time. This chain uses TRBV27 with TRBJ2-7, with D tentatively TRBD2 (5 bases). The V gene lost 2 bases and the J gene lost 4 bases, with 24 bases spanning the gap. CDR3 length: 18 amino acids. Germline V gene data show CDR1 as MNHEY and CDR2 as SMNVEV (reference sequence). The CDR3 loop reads CASSLTLAANSWPYEQYF. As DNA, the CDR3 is TGTGCCAGCAGTTTAACGCTAGCCGCTAACTCTTGGCCATACGAGCAGTACTTC.

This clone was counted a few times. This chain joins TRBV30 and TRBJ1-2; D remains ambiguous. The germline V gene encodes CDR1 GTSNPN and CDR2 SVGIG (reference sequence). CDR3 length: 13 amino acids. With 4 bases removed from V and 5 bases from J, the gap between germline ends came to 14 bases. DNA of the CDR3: TGTGCCTGGACAGGTGTCGGCTTATATGGCTACACCTTC. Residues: CAWTGVGLYGYTF.

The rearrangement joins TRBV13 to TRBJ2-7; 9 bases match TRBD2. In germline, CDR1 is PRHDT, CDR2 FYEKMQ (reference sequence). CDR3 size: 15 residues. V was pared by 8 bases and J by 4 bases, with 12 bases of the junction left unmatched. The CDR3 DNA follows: TGTGCCAGCGGGCTCTTTGCTAGCGGGGTTTACGAGCAGTACTTC. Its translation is CASGLFASGVYEQYF.

The CDR3 region is CASGLGQTYNEQFF. The CDR3 nucleotides are TGTGCTAGTGGTTTAGGACAGACTTACAATGAGCAGTTCTTC. The chain carries TRBV12-5 and TRBJ2-1; D may be TRBD1 (6 bases). The length of the CDR3 is 14 residues. The V end lost 3 bases, the J end lost 4 bases, and 10 bases lay between the germline ends. Germline lookup yields CDR1 LGHNT and CDR2 FRNRAP.

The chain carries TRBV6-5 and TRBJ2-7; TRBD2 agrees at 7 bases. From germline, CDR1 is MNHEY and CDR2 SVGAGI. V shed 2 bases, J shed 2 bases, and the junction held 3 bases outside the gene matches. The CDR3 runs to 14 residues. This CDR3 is CASSYNGRPYEQYF. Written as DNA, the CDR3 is TGTGCCAGCAGTTACAACGGGAGGCCCTACGAGCAGTACTTC.

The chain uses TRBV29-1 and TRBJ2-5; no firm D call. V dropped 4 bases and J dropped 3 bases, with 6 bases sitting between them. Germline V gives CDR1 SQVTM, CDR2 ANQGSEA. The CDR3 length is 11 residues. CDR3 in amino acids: CSVGTKETQYF. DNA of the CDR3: TGCAGCGTTGGTACAAAAGAGACCCAGTACTTC.

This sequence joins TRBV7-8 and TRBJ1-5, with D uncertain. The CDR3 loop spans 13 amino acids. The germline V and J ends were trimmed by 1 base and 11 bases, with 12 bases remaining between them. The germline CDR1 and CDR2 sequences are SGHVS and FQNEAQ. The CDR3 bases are TGTGCCAGCAGCTTAGAGCCTCAAATGGCCCAGCATTTT. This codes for CASSLEPQMAQHF. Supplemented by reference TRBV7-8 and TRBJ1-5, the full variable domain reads GAGVSQSPRYKVAKRGQDVALRCDPISGHVSLFWYQQALGQGPEFLTYFQNEAQLDKSGLPSDRFFAERPEGSVSTLKIQRTQQEDSAVYLCASSLEPQMAQHFGDGTRLSIL.

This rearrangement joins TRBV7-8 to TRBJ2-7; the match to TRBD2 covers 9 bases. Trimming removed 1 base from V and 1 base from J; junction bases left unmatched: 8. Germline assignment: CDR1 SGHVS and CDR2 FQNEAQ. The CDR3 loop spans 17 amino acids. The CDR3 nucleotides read TGTGCCAGCAGCTTAGGAATCTTGACTAGCGGATCCTACGAGCAGTACTTC. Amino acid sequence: CASSLGILTSGSYEQYF.

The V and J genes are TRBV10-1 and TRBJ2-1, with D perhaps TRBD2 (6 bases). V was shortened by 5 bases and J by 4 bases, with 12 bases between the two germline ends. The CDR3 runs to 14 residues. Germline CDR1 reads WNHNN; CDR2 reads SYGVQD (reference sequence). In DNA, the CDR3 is TGCGCCAGCAGTAGCGGGTCAGGGTACAATGAGCAGTTCTTC. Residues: CASSSGSGYNEQFF.

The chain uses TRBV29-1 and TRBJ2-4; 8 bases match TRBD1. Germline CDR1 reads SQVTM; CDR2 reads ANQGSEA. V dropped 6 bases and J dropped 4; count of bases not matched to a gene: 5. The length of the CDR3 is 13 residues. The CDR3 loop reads CSVETGAKNIQYF. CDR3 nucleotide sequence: TGCAGCGTGGAGACAGGGGCTAAAAACATTCAGTACTTC.

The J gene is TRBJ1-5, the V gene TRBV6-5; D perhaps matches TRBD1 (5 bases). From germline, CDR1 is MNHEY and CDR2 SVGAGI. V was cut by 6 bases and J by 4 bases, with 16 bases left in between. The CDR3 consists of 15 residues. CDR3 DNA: TGTGCCAGCAGACCACTGGGGGGAACGAATCAGCCCCAGCATTTT. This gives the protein CASRPLGGTNQPQHF.

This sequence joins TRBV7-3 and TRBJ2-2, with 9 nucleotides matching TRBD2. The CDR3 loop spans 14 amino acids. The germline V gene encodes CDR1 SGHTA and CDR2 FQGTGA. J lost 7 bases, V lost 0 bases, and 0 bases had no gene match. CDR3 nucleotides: TGTGCCAGCAGCTTAACGACTAGCGGCGGGGAGCTGTTTTTT. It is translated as CASSLTTSGGELFF.

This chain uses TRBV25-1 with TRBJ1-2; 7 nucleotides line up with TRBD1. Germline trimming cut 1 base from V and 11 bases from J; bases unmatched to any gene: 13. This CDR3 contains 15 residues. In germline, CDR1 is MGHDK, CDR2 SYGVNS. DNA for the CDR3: TGTGCCAGCAGTGAATCCCAACCAGGGGGTATTAAGTACACCTTC. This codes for CASSESQPGGIKYTF.